The 24 T cell receptor beta chains below come from one sample, sequenced in a study of blood T cell repertoires in COVID-19. Some clones are missing from TCRdb's copy, which holds only in-frame ones; the method was immunoSEQ multiplex PCR. Of roughly 380,000 clones in the sample, over 75% were seen once. Source material: PBMCs or T cells enriched from blood (not recorded which). Source of these receptors: a young woman who had recovered from COVID-19.

This sequence joins TRBV7-2 and TRBJ2-3; 7 nucleotides align to TRBD2. The CDR3 is 15 amino acids. From germline, CDR1 is SGHTA and CDR2 FQGNSA. J gave up 1 base and V 6 bases, and 7 bases lay outside the gene matches. The CDR3, as DNA: TGTGCCAGCAGGGGGGGGAGGACCCGCACAGATACGCAGTATTTT. It encodes CASRGGRTRTDTQYF.

The chain carries TRBV2 and TRBJ2-1; D is perhaps TRBD1 (5 bases). The V end lost 7 bases, the J end lost 9 bases, and 19 bases lay between the germline ends. The germline CDR1 and CDR2 sequences are SNHLY and FYNNEI. This CDR3 has 14 residues. CDR3 DNA: TGTGCCAGCATAAGGTCGTGGGGCCTCGGTGAGCAGTTCTTC. It codes for CASIRSWGLGEQFF.

The chain employs TRBV28 and TRBJ2-7; D possibly corresponds to TRBD1 (5 bases). CDR3 size: 12 residues. V lost 6 bases, J lost 2 bases, and 8 bases lay in between. The germline gives CDR1 MDHEN, CDR2 SYDVKM. The CDR3 reads CASRTETYEQYF. The CDR3 DNA is TGTGCCAGCAGGACAGAAACCTACGAGCAGTACTTC.

J is TRBJ1-6 and V is TRBV28, with 10 bases lining up with TRBD1. V lost 7 bases, J lost 6 bases, and 12 bases stayed unmatched. CDR3 size: 17 residues. The germline CDR1 and CDR2 sequences are MDHEN and SYDVKM. Here the CDR3 DNA reads TGTGCCAGCACCATGACAGGGGGCGGACAGCTTAATTCACCCCTCCACTTT. It yields the protein CASTMTGGGQLNSPLHF.

The chain employs TRBV11-2 and TRBJ2-5, with 8 bases matching TRBD2. The trim removed 5 bases at V and 4 bases at J, leaving 6 bases unmatched. The CDR3 has 14 residues. From germline, CDR1 is SGHAT and CDR2 FQNNGV. This chain's CDR3 is CASSRSGSGETQYF. The CDR3 coding sequence is TGTGCCAGCAGCAGAAGCGGGAGCGGAGAGACCCAGTACTTC.

The chain uses TRBV27 and TRBJ1-4, with D perhaps matching TRBD1 (6 bases). The CDR3 contains 13 residues. Per germline, CDR1 MNHEY and CDR2 SMNVEV (reference sequence). V was clipped by 8 bases and J by 6 bases, with 13 bases between them. CDR3 loop: CASPEGGDEKLFF. The CDR3 region has the DNA TGTGCCAGCCCGGAAGGGGGGGATGAAAAACTGTTTTTT.

This clone was seen more than once but under ten times. The CDR3: CATSRQGTDTQYF. CDR3 in DNA: TGTGCCACCAGCAGACAGGGAACAGATACGCAGTATTTT. V usage is TRBV24-1 and J usage is TRBJ2-3; 7 bases are shared with TRBD1. CDR3 length equals 13 residues. Trimming removed 7 bases from V and 3 bases from J; junction bases left unmatched: 3. CDR1 is KGHDR and CDR2 is SFDVKD in the germline V gene.

V and J are TRBV9 and TRBJ2-1, with 8 bases that match TRBD2. In germline, CDR1 is SGDLS, CDR2 YYNGEE. V lost 4 bases to trimming and J lost 4 bases; unmatched junction nucleotides: 10. This CDR3 contains 16 residues. CDR3 DNA sequence: TGTGCCAGCAGCCCTTGGGTAGCGGGACTTTACAATGAGCAGTTCTTC. Its translation: CASSPWVAGLYNEQFF. Variable domain in full (rest from reference TRBV9 and TRBJ2-1): DSGVTQTPKHLITATGQRVTLRCSPRSGDLSVYWYQQSLDQGLQFLIQYYNGEERAKGNILERFSAQQFPDLHSELNLSSLELGDSALYFCASSPWVAGLYNEQFFGPGTRLTVL.

The chain couples TRBV6-1 to TRBJ1-5, with D tentatively TRBD1 (5 bases). Trimming shortened V by 3 bases and J by 7 bases, and 19 bases separated the two germline ends. CDR3 length: 16 amino acids. The germline V gene has CDR1 MNHNS and CDR2 SASEGT. The CDR3 nucleotides read TGTGCCAGCAGTGACCCTGCCGGGGGTCCCCGGCAGCCCCAGCATTTT. Protein product: CASSDPAGGPRQPQHF.

The rearrangement joins TRBV6-4 to TRBJ2-1; 15 positions agree with TRBD2. The CDR3 contains 16 residues. Looked up from germline, CDR1 is MRHNA and CDR2 is SNTAGT. The V gene end was trimmed by 5 bases and the J gene end by 9 bases; junction bases not matched to a gene: 8. This CDR3 is CASSLGLAGGPGEQFF. The CDR3 region has the DNA TGTGCCAGCAGTCTTGGACTAGCGGGAGGGCCTGGTGAGCAGTTCTTC.

The chain combines TRBV11-2 with TRBJ2-7; D is undetermined. The ends were cut back, 0 bases at V and 3 bases at J, with 9 bases in the middle. The CDR3 is made up of 14 amino acids. Germline CDR1 SGHAT, CDR2 FQNNGV. The CDR3 here is CASSLDARDYEQYF. In DNA, the CDR3 is TGTGCCAGCAGCTTAGATGCACGAGACTACGAGCAGTACTTC.

The V call is TRBV19, the J call TRBJ2-1, with D hard to call. The CDR3 spans 13 residues. Germline V gives CDR1 LNHDA, CDR2 SQIVND (reference sequence). V was shortened by 1 base and J by 10 bases, with 11 bases between the two germline ends. CDR3 amino acids: CASSIVLRSEQFF. The CDR3 DNA follows: TGTGCCAGTAGTATAGTCCTCCGGAGCGAGCAGTTCTTC.

The gene calls are TRBV2 and TRBJ1-3; D is undetermined. V was clipped by 8 bases and J by 3 bases, with 8 bases between them. CDR1 is SNHLY and CDR2 is FYNNEI in the germline V gene. There are 12 residues in the CDR3. CDR3 amino acids: CASSFNGNTIYF. In DNA, the CDR3 is TGTGCCAGCTCCTTTAATGGAAACACCATATATTTT.

At least ten counts were recorded for this clone. The chain combines TRBV20-1 with TRBJ1-2; no clear D. The CDR3 loop spans 13 amino acids. Germline V gene sequence: CDR1 DFQATT, CDR2 SNEGSKA (reference sequence). Trimming removed 3 bases from V and 5 bases from J, with 13 bases in between. The CDR3 reads CSASAVVGYGYTF. The CDR3 DNA is TGCAGTGCTAGTGCGGTAGTCGGGTATGGCTACACCTTC.

V and J are TRBV5-1 and TRBJ2-5; TRBD2 matches 12 bases. The CDR3 extends over 14 amino acids. V dropped 7 bases and J dropped 5; count of bases not matched to a gene: 6. Germline lookup yields CDR1 SGHRS and CDR2 YFSETQ. DNA for the CDR3: TGCGCCAGCTCTAGCGGGGGGGCTGGCGAGACCCAGTACTTC. It specifies CASSSGGAGETQYF. Supplemented by reference TRBV5-1 and TRBJ2-5, the full variable domain reads KAGVTQTPRYLIKTRGQQVTLSCSPISGHRSVSWYQQTPGQGLQFLFEYFSETQRNKGNFPGRFSGRQFSNSRSEMNVSTLELGDSALYLCASSSGGAGETQYFGPGTRLLVL.

The chain couples TRBV4-1 to TRBJ1-1; D remains ambiguous. V was cut by 0 bases and J by 8 bases, with 10 bases left in between. CDR1 MGHRA and CDR2 YSYEKL come from the germline V gene. This CDR3 region has 13 residues. The CDR3 here is CASSQDAETEAFF. Here the CDR3 DNA reads TGCGCCAGCAGCCAAGATGCGGAAACCGAAGCTTTCTTT.

The V and J genes are TRBV28 and TRBJ2-1; 8 bases map to TRBD2. The CDR3 is 16 residues long. With 3 bases clipped from V and 2 bases from J, the junction kept 6 bases outside the gene matches. Germline-derived CDR1 and CDR2 are MDHEN and SYDVKM. This CDR3 is CASSLSTSATYNEQFF. The CDR3 nucleotides are TGTGCCAGCAGTTTGTCGACTAGCGCGACCTACAATGAGCAGTTCTTC.

The gene calls are TRBV9 and TRBJ2-7, with TRBD1 matching 7 bases. Looked up from germline, CDR1 is SGDLS and CDR2 is YYNGEE. After removal of 5 bases from V and 9 bases from J, the junction contained 11 bases not matched to a gene. CDR3 length: 13 amino acids. The CDR3 sequence is CASSVNRDSLQYF. The CDR3 DNA sequence: TGTGCCAGCAGTGTTAACCGGGACAGCCTGCAGTACTTC.

This clone was seen once. This chain connects TRBV7-2 to TRBJ1-1; tentative D call: TRBD1 (6 bases). Between the trimmed V and J ends, which lost 0 bases and 6 bases, there was a span of 11 bases. Germline assignment: CDR1 SGHTA and CDR2 FQGNSA. This CDR3 is built from 14 residues. CDR3 in DNA: TGTGCCAGCAGCTTAGCCACAGGGATCGCTGAAGCTTTCTTT. Translated: CASSLATGIAEAFF.

The chain has TRBV18 and TRBJ1-1; TRBD1 aligns across 9 bases. Germline CDR1 is KGHSH and CDR2 is LQKENI. V lost 3 bases to trimming and J lost 5 bases; unmatched junction nucleotides: 7. This CDR3 has 15 amino acids. CDR3 nucleotide sequence: TGTGCCAGCTCACCCACCCCCGGGACAGGGACTGAAGCTTTCTTT. This sequence encodes CASSPTPGTGTEAFF.

This chain uses TRBV18 with TRBJ1-1; a weak D match, TRBD1 (5 bases). Germline V gives CDR1 KGHSH, CDR2 LQKENI. The CDR3 has 13 amino acids. V shed 4 bases and J shed 5 bases, with 11 bases lying between them. This chain's CDR3 is CASSQGPGTEAFF. The CDR3 DNA reads as TGTGCCAGCTCACAGGGGCCCGGGACTGAAGCTTTCTTT. The complete variable domain, with remaining parts taken from reference TRBV18 and TRBJ1-1, reads NAGVMQNPRHLVRRRGQEARLRCSPMKGHSHVYWYRQLPEEGLKFMVYLQKENIIDESGMPKERFSAEFPKEGPSILRIQQVVRGDSAAYFCASSQGPGTEAFFGQGTRLTVV.

V is TRBV27 and J is TRBJ1-2, with 9 bases identical to TRBD1. Germline lookup yields CDR1 MNHEY and CDR2 SMNVEV (reference sequence). Trimming removed 8 bases from V and 3 bases from J; junction bases left unmatched: 10. The CDR3 is made up of 15 amino acids. The CDR3 DNA sequence: TGTGCCAGCGGCTCTGGGACAGGGCTTTACTATGGCTACACCTTC. Its translation is CASGSGTGLYYGYTF.

V is TRBV18 and J is TRBJ2-7, with 10 bases lining up with TRBD1. The CDR3 extends over 15 amino acids. From germline, CDR1 is KGHSH and CDR2 LQKENI. V lost 5 bases to trimming and J lost 2 bases; unmatched junction nucleotides: 6. The CDR3 bases are TGTGCCAGCTCAGAAGGACAGGGGGGAACCTACGAGCAGTACTTC. It translates to CASSEGQGGTYEQYF. The whole variable domain, filled in from reference TRBV18 and TRBJ2-7, reads NAGVMQNPRHLVRRRGQEARLRCSPMKGHSHVYWYRQLPEEGLKFMVYLQKENIIDESGMPKERFSAEFPKEGPSILRIQQVVRGDSAAYFCASSEGQGGTYEQYFGPGTRLTVT.

This chain connects TRBV28 to TRBJ1-2; D perhaps matches TRBD1 (5 bases). The length of the CDR3 is 13 residues. The germline V and J ends were trimmed by 7 bases and 2 bases, with 11 bases remaining between them. Germline CDR1 and CDR2: MDHEN and SYDVKM. The CDR3 spells CASTISGNYGYTF. The CDR3 DNA follows: TGTGCCAGCACTATATCAGGGAACTATGGCTACACCTTC.